The 25 T cell receptor beta chains listed next were all sequenced from one sample in a study of cytotoxic CD8 clonotypes in ibrutinib-treated CLL. Repertoires were generated with immunoSEQ multiplex PCR, while TCRdb's copy carries only in-frame clones and drops some. This table holds about 85,000 clones, 75% to 85% found once. The sample was PBMCs, taken after 12 months of ibrutinib treatment. The source is a human donor with chronic lymphocytic leukemia.

The chain's CDR3 is CASSRGGAGANVLTF. The CDR3 nucleotides are TGTGCCAGCAGCAGAGGGGGGGCAGGGGCCAACGTCCTGACTTTC. J is TRBJ2-6 and V is TRBV7-8; D is possibly TRBD2 (7 bases). The CDR3 covers 15 residues. The germline V gene has CDR1 SGHVS and CDR2 FQNEAQ. Trimming shortened V by 5 bases and J by 4 bases, and 12 bases separated the two germline ends.

The CDR3 sequence: CASTPPSGSGYTF. The CDR3, as DNA: TGTGCCAGCACCCCCCCCTCGGGGAGTGGCTACACCTTC. The chain links TRBV28 to TRBJ1-2; no clear D gene. The ends were cut back, 7 bases at V and 7 bases at J, with 16 bases in the middle. The CDR3 loop spans 13 amino acids. Per the germline V gene, CDR1 is MDHEN and CDR2 is SYDVKM.

This chain joins TRBV20-1 and TRBJ2-1, with D unresolved. The V end lost 6 bases, the J end lost 9 bases, and 12 bases lay between the germline ends. The CDR3 is 11 residues long. CDR1 and CDR2 from the germline V gene are DFQATT and SNEGSKA (reference sequence). CDR3 region: CSAPLASEQFF. For the CDR3, the DNA is TGCAGTGCCCCCCTCGCCAGTGAGCAGTTCTTC.

The V and J genes are TRBV28 and TRBJ2-2, with D possibly being TRBD2 (5 bases). CDR3 length: 16 amino acids. Between the trimmed V and J ends, which lost 3 bases and 1 base, there was a span of 12 bases. Germline values: CDR1 MDHEN, CDR2 SYDVKM. The CDR3 region is CASSLRVAQNTGELFF. For the CDR3, the DNA is TGTGCCAGCAGTTTGAGGGTAGCCCAGAACACCGGGGAGCTGTTTTTT.

This clone was seen just once. CDR3 in amino acids: CASSLWGRGPWGYTF. In nucleotides, the CDR3 is TGTGCCAGCAGTTTATGGGGCAGGGGGCCCTGGGGCTACACCTTC. The rearrangement links TRBV28 to TRBJ1-2; 8 bases agree with TRBD1. The CDR3 is 15 amino acids. CDR1 and CDR2 from the germline V gene are MDHEN and SYDVKM. V lost 0 bases and J lost 8; bases outside the gene matches: 8.

V is TRBV28 and J is TRBJ1-4, with D hard to call. Looked up from germline, CDR1 is MDHEN and CDR2 is SYDVKM. V lost 5 bases to trimming and J lost 0 bases, with 7 bases between them. The CDR3 has 14 amino acids. The CDR3 spells CASSPGATNEKLFF. The CDR3 DNA is TGTGCCAGCAGTCCCGGGGCAACTAATGAAAAACTGTTTTTT.

This chain joins TRBV27 and TRBJ2-3, with D tentatively TRBD1 (6 bases). The V end was cut by 6 bases, the J end by 2 bases, with 24 bases between. The germline CDR1 and CDR2 sequences are MNHEY and SMNVEV (reference sequence). This CDR3 is 18 amino acids long. CDR3 sequence: CASSLRGPGRVPTDTQYF. In DNA, the CDR3 is TGTGCCAGCAGCCTCAGGGGCCCGGGGCGGGTTCCCACAGATACGCAGTATTTT.

The chain links TRBV27 to TRBJ2-1; 11 nucleotides agree with TRBD2. CDR1 MNHEY and CDR2 SMNVEV come from the germline V gene (reference sequence). This CDR3 is built from 15 residues. V trimming: 4 bases; J trimming: 9 bases; junction bases outside the gene matches: 8. The CDR3 DNA is TGTGCCAGCAGTTCCCCTAGCGGGAGGTTGGGTGAGCAGTTCTTC. Amino acids: CASSSPSGRLGEQFF.

J is TRBJ2-7 and V is TRBV27; TRBD2 matches 10 bases. V was clipped by 2 bases and J by 6 bases; unmatched bases: 10. The CDR3 contains 16 residues. Germline V CDR1 and CDR2: MNHEY, SMNVEV (reference sequence). The CDR3 region is CASSLEAASGSGEQYF. For the CDR3, the DNA is TGTGCCAGCAGTTTAGAGGCGGCTAGCGGGAGTGGCGAGCAGTACTTC.

This clone was seen more than once but under ten times. The genes are TRBV6-4 and TRBJ2-1; the D gene is possibly TRBD2 (5 bases). Germline V CDR1 and CDR2: MRHNA, SNTAGT. Trimming removed 4 bases at V and 6 bases at J, with 10 bases between. The length of the CDR3 is 13 residues. DNA for the CDR3: TGTGCCAGCAGTGTGGCTAGCAGCAATGAGCAGTTCTTC. It yields the protein CASSVASSNEQFF.

Only a few counts were recorded for this clone. The CDR3 DNA sequence: TGTGCCAGCAGGGAGAGATGGGCCAAAAACATTCAGTACTTC. Amino acid sequence: CASRERWAKNIQYF. The chain couples TRBV28 to TRBJ2-4, with D hard to call. This CDR3 comprises 14 residues. CDR1 and CDR2 from the germline V gene are MDHEN and SYDVKM. Trimming took 6 bases from V and 1 from J, leaving 10 bases between them.

The genes are TRBV9 and TRBJ2-3; 7 nucleotides align to TRBD2. CDR1 is SGDLS and CDR2 is YYNGEE in the germline V gene. The junction had 9 bases not matched to a gene; V was cut back by 2 bases and J by 6 bases. This CDR3 is 15 amino acids long. Written as DNA, the CDR3 is TGTGCCAGCAGCGTCCCCCTGTGGGGGGGGGATACGCAGTATTTT. Translating gives CASSVPLWGGDTQYF.

The rearrangement uses TRBV11-2 and TRBJ2-3; no firm D call. Germline V CDR1 and CDR2: SGHAT, FQNNGV. This CDR3 region has 15 residues. V lost 1 base, J lost 1 base, and 9 bases lay in between. The CDR3 protein is CASSLAGVRTDTQYF. The CDR3 DNA is TGTGCCAGCAGCTTAGCCGGAGTTCGCACAGATACGCAGTATTTT.

The chain uses TRBV5-1 and TRBJ1-4, with D perhaps matching TRBD1 (5 bases). The CDR3 runs 16 residues. CDR1 SGHRS and CDR2 YFSETQ come from the germline V gene. Trimming shortened V by 7 bases and J by 2 bases, and 18 bases separated the two germline ends. The CDR3 protein is CASALFYRSTNEKLFF. CDR3 coding DNA: TGCGCCAGCGCCCTATTCTACAGGAGTACTAATGAAAAACTGTTTTTT.

The chain has TRBV6-6 and TRBJ1-5; D unresolved. CDR1 and CDR2 from the germline V gene are MNHNY and SVGAGI (reference sequence). With 10 bases removed from V and 3 bases from J, the gap between germline ends came to 13 bases. CDR3 size: 13 residues. The DNA of the CDR3 is TGTGCCACCCGGCCTGTGCCCAATCAGCCCCAGCATTTT. This sequence encodes CATRPVPNQPQHF.

V and J are TRBV5-1 and TRBJ1-4, with 7 nucleotides matching TRBD1. The CDR3 sequence is 15 residues long. Germline values: CDR1 SGHRS, CDR2 YFSETQ. The ends lost 4 bases at V and 5 bases at J; junction bases unmatched: 8. CDR3 in DNA: TGCGCCAGCAGCCTTTGGGGACAGCTGAATGAAAAACTGTTTTTT. Its protein is CASSLWGQLNEKLFF.

The genes are TRBV4-1 and TRBJ2-7; TRBD2 matches at 7 bases. Trimming took 6 bases from V and 0 from J; bases not matched to a gene: 8. CDR1 and CDR2 from the germline V gene are MGHRA and YSYEKL. The CDR3 has 15 amino acids. The CDR3 DNA reads as TGCGCCAGCAGTAACAGTGGCGGGAGCTCCTACGAGCAGTACTTC. Its translation is CASSNSGGSSYEQYF.

The CDR3 sequence: CASSKTSGMGGELFF. Written as DNA, the CDR3 is TGTGCCAGCAGCAAGACTAGCGGCATGGGCGGGGAGCTGTTTTTT. The gene calls are TRBV6-1 and TRBJ2-2; 9 nucleotides match TRBD2. Germline V CDR1 and CDR2: MNHNS, SASEGT. This CDR3 is 15 amino acids long. With 6 bases clipped from V and 7 bases from J, the junction kept 9 bases outside the gene matches.

V is TRBV7-8 and J is TRBJ1-1; tentatively, D is TRBD1 (5 bases). This CDR3 spans 15 amino acids. CDR1 SGHVS and CDR2 FQNEAQ come from the germline V gene. The ends were cut back, 7 bases at V and 1 base at J, with 16 bases in the middle. The CDR3 region is CASTNPGPTNTEAFF. The CDR3 DNA is TGTGCCAGCACCAATCCGGGGCCCACGAACACTGAAGCTTTCTTT. Full variable domain (rest looked up from reference TRBV7-8 and TRBJ1-1): GAGVSQSPRYKVAKRGQDVALRCDPISGHVSLFWYQQALGQGPEFLTYFQNEAQLDKSGLPSDRFFAERPEGSVSTLKIQRTQQEDSAVYLCASTNPGPTNTEAFFGQGTRLTVV.

In regard to this clone: This CDR3 is also generated by other DNA sequences in the sample. The rearrangement links TRBV7-9 to TRBJ2-7; D not resolved. The CDR3 covers 12 residues. From germline, CDR1 is SEHNR and CDR2 FQNEAQ (reference sequence). Trimming pared 5 bases from V and 3 bases from J, leaving 8 bases between. CDR3 sequence (DNA): TGTGCCAGCAGCCCCACGGGCTACGAGCAGTACTTC. Protein sequence: CASSPTGYEQYF.

The V gene is TRBV5-1, the J gene TRBJ2-1, with TRBD2 identical over 14 bases. The ends lost 4 bases at V and 6 bases at J; junction bases unmatched: 6. This CDR3 has 16 amino acids. Germline CDR1 SGHRS, CDR2 YFSETQ. CDR3: CASSVGGTSGSNEQFF. CDR3 sequence (DNA): TGCGCCAGCAGCGTTGGTGGGACTAGCGGGAGCAATGAGCAGTTCTTC.

CDR3 DNA: TGTGCCAGCAGCTTCGCCCCCGCGGGAGGGGTCGATACGCAGTATTTT. The encoded protein is CASSFAPAGGVDTQYF. J is TRBJ2-3 and V is TRBV5-5; 9 bases are shared with TRBD2. The CDR3 spans 16 residues. The germline gives CDR1 SGHKS, CDR2 YYEKEE (reference sequence). V dropped 2 bases and J dropped 6; count of bases not matched to a gene: 10.

V is TRBV18 and J is TRBJ1-1, with 7 bases lining up with TRBD1. The CDR3 covers 16 residues. V gave up 3 bases and J gave up 3 bases; unmatched junction bases: 10. CDR1 and CDR2 (germline): KGHSH, LQKENI. CDR3 protein: CASSPWAGGEDTEAFF. The CDR3 DNA sequence: TGTGCCAGCTCACCCTGGGCAGGGGGTGAGGACACTGAAGCTTTCTTT.

V gene TRBV10-3 combines with J gene TRBJ2-3; TRBD2 matches at 8 bases. V lost 10 bases to trimming and J lost 1 base; unmatched junction nucleotides: 7. The CDR3 totals 14 residues. Per the germline V gene, CDR1 is ENHRY and CDR2 is SYGVKD. This CDR3 reads CATSGRGGTDTQYF. DNA of the CDR3: TGTGCCACGAGCGGGCGGGGGGGCACAGATACGCAGTATTTT.

The rearrangement links TRBV9 to TRBJ2-2, with D tentatively TRBD1 or TRBD2 (6 bases each). Germline V CDR1 and CDR2: SGDLS, YYNGEE. The CDR3 is 18 residues long. Trimming removed 0 bases at V and 5 bases at J, with 20 bases between. Here the CDR3 DNA reads TGTGCCAGCAGCGTAGTCCCCCCCGGGGGCCGGGAAACCGGGGAGCTGTTTTTT. Translating it yields CASSVVPPGGRETGELFF.